This TCR beta chain was obtained from a study of CXCR3-negative and CXCR3-positive naive CD8 T cells (dated by TCRdb to the late 2010s). At the level of the whole study: In total, some 150 million TRB reads were obtained, which works out to roughly 1.5 +/- 0.3 million reads per library. Diversity and physicochemical repertoire analyses covered some ten donors pooled from two independent experiments. The TRBV-TRBJ cluster analysis covered naive subsets from about 5 donors and memory cells from 3 donors. On the study overall, not on this receptor specifically: Naive CXCR3-negative and CXCR3-positive cells from the same donor showed similar TRBV-TRBJ usage, whereas memory cells showed distinct patterns. Because surface CD5, which has been linked to self-reactivity in mice, was comparable between naive subsets, TCR interaction strength was also inferred from TRB CDR3 physicochemical properties. Repertoire diversity was comparably high in both naive subsets but much lower in memory CD8+ T cells. Because CXCR3 expression was partially decreased after cryopreservation, freshly isolated PBMCs were used for most assays. Compared with CXCR3-negative naive cells, CXCR3-positive naive cells had TRB CDR3s with higher hydrophobicity (lower Kidera factor 4), lower energy, and higher strength and volume indices.

TCRdb records NextSeq 550 as the sequencer. The Human TCR Profiling Kit (MiLaboratory) was used to prepare UMI-labeled 5' RACE TRB cDNA libraries. cDNA synthesis used the entire amount of extracted RNA, and PCR amplification then used the entire amount of cDNA produced. Libraries were prepared in parallel with an identical number of PCR cycles. The original methods were these. MIGEC and MiXCR extracted about 54,000 +/- 9,700 unique UMI-labeled TRB cDNA molecules per library, requiring at least two reads per UMI. On average, each library contained approximately 40,000 +/- 10,000 functional in-frame TRB CDR3 nucleotide clonotypes without stop codons. After each sample was downsampled to 5000 UMI-labeled TRB molecules, VDJtools was used to calculate diversity metrics such as normalized Shannon-Wiener and Chao1. Clonotype-size-weighted physicochemical properties of the central five CDR3 residues (interaction energy, strength, volume and Kidera factor 4) were computed in VDJtools. The reads, reprocessed by TCRdb, yield one row per CDR3 protein sequence and no DNA. TCRdb assigned the V and J calls; the authors' analysis was not used. This sample's listing comprises 130,000 to 150,000 distinct CDR3 sequences. In total, the top ten clones hold around 0.3% of the sample.

Each CD8+ T cell subset was flow-sorted in triplicate, and a few hundred thousand cells per subset were placed directly into RLT lysis buffer. Naive CD8+ T cells were defined stringently as CD45RO-CCR7+CD27+CD95- to exclude memory contaminants. Using standard density gradient centrifugation, peripheral blood mononuclear cells were isolated from buffy coats. Naive CXCR3-negative and CXCR3-positive CD8+ T cells were flow-sorted on a FACSAria III. An RNeasy Mini Kit was used to extract total RNA from the sorted cells. Reading the germline V gene gives CDR1 MNHEY and CDR2 SVGEGT. Its CDR3 holds 13 amino acids, cysteine through phenylalanine. DNA is not recorded here. About this clonotype: The antigen it binds to is not known.

This clonotype was obtained from a human donor in good health. Some clones in this sample may be carry-over from other donors' samples. Sequencing was performed on naive CXCR3+ CD8+ T cells from blood. The cell subset or site label on this specimen signifies: CD45RO-CCR7+CD27+CD95- naive CD8+ T cells expressing CXCR3 (TNR3+). Recombination joined TRBV6-2 or TRBV6-3 with TRBJ1-1. This receptor carries the CDR3 CASKYFSGTEAFF.